This T cell receptor (beta chain) was identified during a study of tumor-infiltrating lymphocytes in primary liver carcinoma. Germline assignment: CDR1 MGHRA and CDR2 YSYEKL. This CDR3 is built from 11 residues. The authors made TCR beta cDNA from about 500 ng total RNA with a constant-region primer. Nested multiplex PCR, run for three rounds with slightly modified ARM-PCR, yielded TCR beta libraries. Each of the first two PCR rounds ran around 10 cycles with TRBV1-TRBV30 forward and C-beta reverse primers. TCRdb recomputed calls from the multiplex PCR reads with MiXCR, one row per CDR3 protein. Of about 320,000 distinct CDR3 sequences in the sample, about 62% were seen once. Concerning this clonotype: A much larger clone is a single base away; this may be a read error.

They got blood RNA out of unsorted whole blood and also pulled out germline DNA. The clonotype comes from a man aged 35 to 55 with primary liver carcinoma and hepatitis B virus infection. The chain is built from TRBV4-1 and TRBJ1-1; a weak D match, TRBD1 (5 bases). The source material was peripheral blood. The CDR3 region has the DNA TGCGCCAACAGCCGGGGGGCTGAAGCTTTCTTT. It yields the protein CANSRGAEAFF.